This TCR beta chain was sequenced for a study of cytomegalovirus exposure and HLA in healthy donors. It was with 60 Vbeta and 13 Jbeta primers that the PCR ran. Profiled with immunoSEQ multiplex PCR; TCRdb holds only in-frame clones, not every one. Altogether 150,000 to 200,000 clones are present, about 86% being singletons, with the ten largest covering roughly 2%. Study observations and caveats: In vitro, three CMV-associated chains proved specific for CMV antigens. An Asian-associated ancestry cluster reportedly showed fewer N-insertions than the approximately 650-donor mean in a later analysis. The classifier reportedly diagnosed cytomegalovirus status with high sensitivity and specificity. One variant, a missense change in DCLRE1C, was linked in a later analysis to TCR beta V- and J-gene trimming.

V gave up 4 bases and J gave up 3 bases, with 18 bases separating them. The CDR3 extends over 16 amino acids. The germline V gene encodes CDR1 SGHNT and CDR2 YYREEE (reference sequence). Note on this clone: Its matching antigen is unknown.

The sequence was collected from a woman between 25 and 40 years old in good health and CMV-seronegative. Input material: PBMCs. The chain couples TRBV5-4 to TRBJ2-3; TRBD2 might be the D (7 bases). CDR3 DNA: TGTGCCAGCAGCCTGGGAGGGGGAGGGATAACAGATACGCAGTATTTT. Translated: CASSLGGGGITDTQYF.